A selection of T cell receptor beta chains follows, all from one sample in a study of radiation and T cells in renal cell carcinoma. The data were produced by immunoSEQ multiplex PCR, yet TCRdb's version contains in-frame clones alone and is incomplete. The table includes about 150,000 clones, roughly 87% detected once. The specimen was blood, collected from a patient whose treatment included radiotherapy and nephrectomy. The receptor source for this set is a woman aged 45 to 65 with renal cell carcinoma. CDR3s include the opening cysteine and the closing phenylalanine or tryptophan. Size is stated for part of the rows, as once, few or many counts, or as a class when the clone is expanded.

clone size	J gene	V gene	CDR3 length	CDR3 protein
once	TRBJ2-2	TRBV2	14	CASSPIGGTGELFF
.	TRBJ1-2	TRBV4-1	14	CASSQAGGGYGYTF
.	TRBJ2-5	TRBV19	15	CASHLAGYPKETQYF
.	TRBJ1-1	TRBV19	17	CASSGYRGLIGNTEAFF
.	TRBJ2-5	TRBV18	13	CASSPRTKETQYF
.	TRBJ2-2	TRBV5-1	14	CASSLGPGSGELFF
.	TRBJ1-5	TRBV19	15	CASSNRGRSNQPQHF
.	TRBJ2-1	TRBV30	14	CAWSGIAGPGEQFF
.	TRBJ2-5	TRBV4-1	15	CASSQEEATIRAQYF
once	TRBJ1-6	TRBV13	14	CASSYGGDNSPLHF
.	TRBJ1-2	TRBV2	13	CASRTGLNYGYTF
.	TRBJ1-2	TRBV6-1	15	CASTNLGGFNYGYTF
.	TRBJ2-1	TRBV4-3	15	CASSQTGQGYNEQFF
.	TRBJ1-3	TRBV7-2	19	CASSKDSAVIGGSGNTIYF
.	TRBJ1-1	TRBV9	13	CASSPPPGGRTFF
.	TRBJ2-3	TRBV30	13	CAKRTGGADTQYF
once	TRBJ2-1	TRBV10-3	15	CAISAGTGPFNEQFF
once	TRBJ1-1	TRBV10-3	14	CAISKQGGDTEAFF
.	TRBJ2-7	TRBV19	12	CASSIQGAQQYF
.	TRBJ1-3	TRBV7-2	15	CASGLTGASGNTIYF
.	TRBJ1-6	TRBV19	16	CASSIIGTGGDSPLHF
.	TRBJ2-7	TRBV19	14	CASSIPGGWDEQYF
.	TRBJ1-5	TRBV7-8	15	CASSHPPDERQPQHF
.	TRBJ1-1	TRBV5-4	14	CASTLQGMNTEAFF
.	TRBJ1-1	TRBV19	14	CASNPVGVNTEAFF
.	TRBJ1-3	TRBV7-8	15	CASSSLHYSGNTIYF
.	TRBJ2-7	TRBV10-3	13	CAIRTRGSYEQYF
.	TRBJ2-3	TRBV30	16	CAWSLGLAHSTDTQYF
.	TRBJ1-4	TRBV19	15	CASSLRQGTDEKLFF
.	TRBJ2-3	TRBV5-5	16	CASSFRRGDRGDTQYF